Listed here is a single T cell receptor (beta chain). The antigen remains unidentified. The assay was immunoSEQ multiplex PCR, and TCRdb's table has in-frame clones only and misses some. The sample includes about 56,000 clones, roughly 80% of them seen just once. Time point in this sample: week 47, end of study. The investigators gave 300 ug of mutant IDH1 20-mer peptide in each vaccine dose, together with topical imiquimod. Diagnosis in the donors showed new WHO grade 3 or 4 astrocytomas that were IDH1-mutant and ATRX-lost. V was trimmed by 2 bases and J by 6 bases, leaving 15 bases between them. Germline V gives CDR1 MNHEY, CDR2 SVGAGI. The CDR3 has 15 amino acids. The source of the sample is a study of a mutant IDH1 vaccine in newly diagnosed glioma. Looking at the study overall: Vaccination was launched 4-6 weeks after radiotherapy alone, or with temozolomide cycles. Averaging around 40 years of age, treated patients were about 62% male and approximately 40% female. Visit V12 was conducted at week 35 as the safety follow-up. Visit V13 came later, at week 47.

The chain joins TRBV6-5 to TRBJ2-3; D possibly corresponds to TRBD1 (7 bases). This clonotype originated in a man in his fifties with glioma. Material: PBMCs, obtained from a glioma patient whose treatment included an IDH1 peptide vaccine. The DNA for the CDR3 is TGTGCCAGCAGTTACCCCCAGGGGGGAGAGGATACGCAGTATTTT. Protein sequence: CASSYPQGGEDTQYF.